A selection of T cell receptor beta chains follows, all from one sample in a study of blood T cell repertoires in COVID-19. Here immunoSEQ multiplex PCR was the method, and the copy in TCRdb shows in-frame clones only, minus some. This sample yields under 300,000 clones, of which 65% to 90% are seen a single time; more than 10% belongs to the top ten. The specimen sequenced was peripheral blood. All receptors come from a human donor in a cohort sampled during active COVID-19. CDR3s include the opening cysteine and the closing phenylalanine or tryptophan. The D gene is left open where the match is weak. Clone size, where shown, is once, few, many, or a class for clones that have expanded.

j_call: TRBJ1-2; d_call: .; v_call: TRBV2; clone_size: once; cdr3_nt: TGTGCCAGCAGTCGGGAAGCTAACTATGGCTACACCTTC; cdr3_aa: CASSREANYGYTF
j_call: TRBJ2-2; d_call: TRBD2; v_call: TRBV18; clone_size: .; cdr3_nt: TGTGCCAGCTCACCGGGGACTAGCAGCACCGGGGAGCTGTTTTTT; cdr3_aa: CASSPGTSSTGELFF
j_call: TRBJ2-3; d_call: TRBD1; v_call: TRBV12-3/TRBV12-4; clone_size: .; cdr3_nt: TGTGCCAGCCAGACAGGGGGCCTAGATACGCAGTATTTT; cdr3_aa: CASQTGGLDTQYF
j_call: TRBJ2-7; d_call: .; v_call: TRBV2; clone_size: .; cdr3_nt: TGTGCCAGCAGTACCCAGTACGAGCAGTACTTC; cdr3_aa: CASSTQYEQYF
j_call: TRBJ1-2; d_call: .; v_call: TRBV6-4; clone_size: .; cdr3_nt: TGTGCCAGCAGTGCTTCAGGGGCTGGTGGCTACACCTTC; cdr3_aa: CASSASGAGGYTF
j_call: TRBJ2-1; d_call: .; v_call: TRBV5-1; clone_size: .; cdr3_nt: TGCGCCAGCAGCTTGGGGGAGTATGAGCAGTTCTTC; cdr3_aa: CASSLGEYEQFF
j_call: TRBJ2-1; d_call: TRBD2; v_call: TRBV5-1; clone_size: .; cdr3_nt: TGCGCCAGCAGCTCCTCGGCGGGAGGGTCCAATGAGCAGTTCTTC; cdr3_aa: CASSSSAGGSNEQFF
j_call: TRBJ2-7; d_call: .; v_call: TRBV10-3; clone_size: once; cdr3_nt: TGTGCCATCAGTGAGTCGGTGGAGGCGGGACAGTACTTC; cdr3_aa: CAISESVEAGQYF
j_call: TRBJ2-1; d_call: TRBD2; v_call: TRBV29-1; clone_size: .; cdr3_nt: TGCAGCGTTGTCCACGGGAGGGCGGGGCAGTTCTTC; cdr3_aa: CSVVHGRAGQFF
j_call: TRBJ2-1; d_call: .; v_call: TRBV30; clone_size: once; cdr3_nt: TGTGCCTGGCATCCCTCGGGACTCTACAATGAGCAGTTCTTC; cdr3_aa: CAWHPSGLYNEQFF
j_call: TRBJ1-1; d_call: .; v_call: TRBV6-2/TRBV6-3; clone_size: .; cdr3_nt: TGTGCCAGCAGTCCCGGGGGACGTACGAACACTGAAGCTTTCTTT; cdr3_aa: CASSPGGRTNTEAFF
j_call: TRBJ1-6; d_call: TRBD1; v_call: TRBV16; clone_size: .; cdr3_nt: TGTGCCAGCAGCCAATTAGGGGGCGCATCACCCCTCCACTTT; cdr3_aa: CASSQLGGASPLHF
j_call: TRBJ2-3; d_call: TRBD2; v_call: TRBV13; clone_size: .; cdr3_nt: TGTGCCAGCGGCGGGACTAGCGGGATTACAGATACGCAGTATTTT; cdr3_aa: CASGGTSGITDTQYF
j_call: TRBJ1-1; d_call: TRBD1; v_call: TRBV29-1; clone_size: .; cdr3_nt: TGCAGCACCCACAGGGGGAAGAACACTGAAGCTTTCTTT; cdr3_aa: CSTHRGKNTEAFF
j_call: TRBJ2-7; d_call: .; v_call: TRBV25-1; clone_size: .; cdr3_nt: TGTGCCAGCAGTGAATCAGGCAGGGGCTCCTACGAGCAGTACTTC; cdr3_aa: CASSESGRGSYEQYF
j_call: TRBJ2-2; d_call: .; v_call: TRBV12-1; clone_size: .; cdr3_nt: TGTGCCAGCAGCATACGGGGAGAACACCTGGGGGAGCTGTTTTTT; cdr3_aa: CASSIRGEHLGELFF
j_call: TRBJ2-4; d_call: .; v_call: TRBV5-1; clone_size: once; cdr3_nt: TGCGCCAGCAGCTTGGACCCGGGGATAGACATTCAGTACTTC; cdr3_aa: CASSLDPGIDIQYF
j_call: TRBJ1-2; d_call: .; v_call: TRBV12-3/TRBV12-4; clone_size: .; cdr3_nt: TGTGCCAGCAGTTTAGCGGGGCGTGGCTACACCTTC; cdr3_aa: CASSLAGRGYTF
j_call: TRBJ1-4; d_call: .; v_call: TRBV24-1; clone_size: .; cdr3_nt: TGTGCCACCAGTGACCCAGGGTTGGGTGAAAAACTGTTTTTT; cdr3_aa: CATSDPGLGEKLFF
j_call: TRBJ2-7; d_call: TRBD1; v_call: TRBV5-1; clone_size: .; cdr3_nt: TGCGCCAGCAGCTTGGGTGGGGGACAGATGACCTACGAGCAGTACTTC; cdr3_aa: CASSLGGGQMTYEQYF
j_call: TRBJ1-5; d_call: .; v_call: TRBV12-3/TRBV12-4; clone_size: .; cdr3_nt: TGTGCCAGCAGTTCTTTGAGTCAGCCCCAGCATTTT; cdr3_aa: CASSSLSQPQHF
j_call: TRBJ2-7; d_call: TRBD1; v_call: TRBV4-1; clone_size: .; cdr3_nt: TGCGCCAGCAGACGAACAGGGGCGAGCTCCTACGAGCAGTACTTC; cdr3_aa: CASRRTGASSYEQYF
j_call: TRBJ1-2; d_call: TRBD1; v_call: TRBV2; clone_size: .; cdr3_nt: TGTGCCAGCAGTCTAGGGGGACAGTCGATCTATGGCTACACCTTC; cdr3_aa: CASSLGGQSIYGYTF
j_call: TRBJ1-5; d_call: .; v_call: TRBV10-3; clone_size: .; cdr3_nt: TGTGCCATCAATCAAGCAGGGGGCAATCAGCCCCAGCATTTT; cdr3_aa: CAINQAGGNQPQHF
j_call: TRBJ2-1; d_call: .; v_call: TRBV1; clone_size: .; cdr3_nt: TGCACCAGCCCTTACTTAGAGCAGTTCTTC; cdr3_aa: CTSPYLEQFF
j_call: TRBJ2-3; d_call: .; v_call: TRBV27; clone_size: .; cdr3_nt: TGTGCCAGCAGGGACTTACTCCCGGATACGCAGTATTTT; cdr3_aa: CASRDLLPDTQYF
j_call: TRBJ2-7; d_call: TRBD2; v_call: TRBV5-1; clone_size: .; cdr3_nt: TGCGCCAGCAGCTTGTCGAGCGGGAGTGCTGGAGTTAACGAGCAGTACTTC; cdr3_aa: CASSLSSGSAGVNEQYF
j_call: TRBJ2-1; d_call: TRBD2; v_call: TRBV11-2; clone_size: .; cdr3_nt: TGTGCCAGCAGCTTTTTGCTCCAGCGGGAGGGCAATGAGCAGTTCTTC; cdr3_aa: CASSFLLQREGNEQFF
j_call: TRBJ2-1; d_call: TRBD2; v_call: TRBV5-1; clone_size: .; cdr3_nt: TGCGCCAGCAGCTCTACTAGCGGGAGCTCCTACAATGAGCAGTTCTTC; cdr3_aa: CASSSTSGSSYNEQFF
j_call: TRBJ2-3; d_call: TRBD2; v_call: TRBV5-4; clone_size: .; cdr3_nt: TGTGCCAGCAGCCGGACCGGGACTAGCGGGACAGATACGCAGTATTTT; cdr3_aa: CASSRTGTSGTDTQYF
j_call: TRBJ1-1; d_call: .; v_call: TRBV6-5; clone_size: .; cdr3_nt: TGTGCCAGCAGTTCAACTTGGAGGGGAGAAGCTTTCTTT; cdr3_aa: CASSSTWRGEAFF
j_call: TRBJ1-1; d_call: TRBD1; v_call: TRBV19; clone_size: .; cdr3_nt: TGTGCCAGTAGTTCCAGGGGGCGGAGCGTAGGGACTTTCTTT; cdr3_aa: CASSSRGRSVGTFF
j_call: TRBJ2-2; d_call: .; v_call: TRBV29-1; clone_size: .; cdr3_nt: TGCAGCTGCAGGGTGGGGACCGGGGAGCTGTTTTTT; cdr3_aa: CSCRVGTGELFF
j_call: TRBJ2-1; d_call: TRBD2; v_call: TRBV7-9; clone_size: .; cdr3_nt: TGTGCCAGCAGCCCCGATAGCGGGGGGAAACTCTCCTACAATGAGCAGTTCTTC; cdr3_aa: CASSPDSGGKLSYNEQFF
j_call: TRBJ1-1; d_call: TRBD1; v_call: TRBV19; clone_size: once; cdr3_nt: TGTGCCAGTAGTTCGGGGGAGGACAGGCAAGCTTTCTTT; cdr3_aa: CASSSGEDRQAFF
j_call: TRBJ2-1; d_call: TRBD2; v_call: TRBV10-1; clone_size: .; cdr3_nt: TGCGCCAGCAGTTGGGGACTAGCGGGAGGGGGTGAGCAGTTCTTC; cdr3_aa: CASSWGLAGGGEQFF
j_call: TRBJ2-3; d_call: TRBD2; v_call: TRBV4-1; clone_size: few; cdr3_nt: TGCGCCAGCAGCCTGGCGGGGGGGGCAGATACGCAGTATTTT; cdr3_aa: CASSLAGGADTQYF
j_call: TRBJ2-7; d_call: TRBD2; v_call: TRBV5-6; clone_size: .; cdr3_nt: TGTGCCAGCAGCTTGTATAGCGGGAGTCGCCACGAGCAGTACTTC; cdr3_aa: CASSLYSGSRHEQYF
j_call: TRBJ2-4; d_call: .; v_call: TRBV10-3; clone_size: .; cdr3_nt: TGTGCCACGGCGGAGAGAAGCGAAAACATTCAGTACTTC; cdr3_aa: CATAERSENIQYF
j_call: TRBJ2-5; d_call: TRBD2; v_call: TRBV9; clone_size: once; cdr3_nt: TGTGCCAGCAGCGCCGGGACTACCCACCAAGAGACCCAGTACTTC; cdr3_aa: CASSAGTTHQETQYF
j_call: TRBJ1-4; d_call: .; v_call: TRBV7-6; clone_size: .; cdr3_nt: TGTGCCAGCAGCCAAACAGCCCCCGAACAGGGAGAACTGTTTTTT; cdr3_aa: CASSQTAPEQGELFF
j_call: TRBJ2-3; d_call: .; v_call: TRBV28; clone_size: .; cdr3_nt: TGTGCCAGCACGCGGGCGGGGACCGCAAATACGCAGTATTTT; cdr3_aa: CASTRAGTANTQYF
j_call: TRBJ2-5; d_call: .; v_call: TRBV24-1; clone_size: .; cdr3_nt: TGTGCCACCAGTGATACTTCTTTGGGGGCCCAAGAGACCCAGTACTTC; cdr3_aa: CATSDTSLGAQETQYF